A single sample gave rise to the 32 T cell receptor beta chains below, sequenced in a study of T cells in Graves' hyperthyroidism and ophthalmopathy. It was RNA transcripts that yielded the amplified TCR beta CDR3 regions. First-round RT-PCR of the TCR CDR3 relied on the HTBI primer set. TCRdb re-analysed the multiplex PCR reads in MiXCR, keeping a single row per CDR3 protein. The profile shows fewer than 650,000 distinct CDR3 sequences, roughly 15% of them singletons. What was sequenced was blood. The receptors come from a woman aged 40 to 50 with Graves' hyperthyroidism.

This clonotype was detected ten times or more. The chain employs TRBV7-6 and TRBJ2-5, with no clear D. This CDR3 has 13 residues. V was trimmed by 1 base and J by 5 bases, leaving 8 bases between them. From germline, CDR1 is SGHVS and CDR2 FNYEAQ. This CDR3 reads CASSLGVVETQYF. CDR3 in DNA: TGTGCCAGCAGCTTAGGGGTAGTGGAGACCCAGTACTTC.

This clonotype came up many times. V and J are TRBV7-2 and TRBJ2-7; D is undetermined. Trimming took 2 bases from V and 6 from J, leaving 11 bases between them. Looked up from germline, CDR1 is SGHTA and CDR2 is FQGNSA. The CDR3 has 13 residues. CDR3 in amino acids: CASSLNSIGEQYF. DNA for the CDR3: TGTGCCAGCAGCTTAAACTCCATCGGCGAGCAGTACTTC.

The chain uses TRBV5-4 and TRBJ1-4, with D tentatively TRBD1 (6 bases). The CDR3 runs 15 residues. Trimming stripped 1 base from V and 8 bases from J, with 15 bases between. The germline gives CDR1 SGHNT, CDR2 YYREEE (reference sequence). The DNA of the CDR3 is TGTGCCAGCAGCTTGATAGGGGGAGGAGAGGAAAAACTGTTTTTT. Translation gives CASSLIGGGEEKLFF.

This clonotype has at least ten counts. This rearrangement joins TRBV6-2 or TRBV6-3 to TRBJ2-3; TRBD1 matches at 8 bases. V shed 4 bases and J 4 bases; nucleotides not matched to a gene: 7. Looked up from germline, CDR1 is MNHEY and CDR2 is SVGEGT. CDR3 length equals 15 residues. The DNA of the CDR3 is TGTGCCAGCAGTTGGGGACAGGCGGTGGCAGATACGCAGTATTTT. Residues: CASSWGQAVADTQYF.

This clonotype was observed at least ten times. The V gene is TRBV5-1, the J gene TRBJ2-3, with 9 nucleotides matching TRBD2. The CDR3 loop spans 16 amino acids. Germline CDR1 and CDR2: SGHRS and YFSETQ. The trim removed 2 bases at V and 2 bases at J, leaving 6 bases unmatched. The CDR3 sequence is CASSFVAGALTDTQYF. CDR3 sequence (DNA): TGCGCCAGCAGCTTTGTAGCGGGAGCCCTCACAGATACGCAGTATTTT. The complete variable domain, with remaining parts taken from reference TRBV5-1 and TRBJ2-3, reads KAGVTQTPRYLIKTRGQQVTLSCSPISGHRSVSWYQQTPGQGLQFLFEYFSETQRNKGNFPGRFSGRQFSNSRSEMNVSTLELGDSALYLCASSFVAGALTDTQYFGPGTRLTVL.

The V gene is TRBV4-1, the J gene TRBJ2-7, with a possible D match to TRBD1 (5 bases). Germline loops: CDR1 MGHRA, CDR2 YSYEKL. V was clipped by 0 bases and J by 0 bases, with 9 bases between them. CDR3 size: 15 residues. The CDR3 nucleotides are TGCGCCAGCAGCCAAGATGAACAGGACTCCTACGAGCAGTACTTC. Translated, it gives CASSQDEQDSYEQYF.

This clonotype was seen at least ten times. The rearrangement links TRBV7-3 to TRBJ2-1; tentatively, D is TRBD2 (5 bases). V shed 5 bases and J shed 4 bases, with 21 bases lying between them. The CDR3 sequence is 17 residues long. Per the germline V gene, CDR1 is SGHTA and CDR2 is FQGTGA. CDR3 bases: TGTGCCAGCAGCCTCTCGGGTGGAGGCCTTCTATACAATGAGCAGTTCTTC. The encoded protein is CASSLSGGGLLYNEQFF. Variable domain in full (rest from reference TRBV7-3 and TRBJ2-1): GAGVSQTPSNKVTEKGKYVELRCDPISGHTALYWYRQSLGQGPEFLIYFQGTGAADDSGLPNDRFFAVRPEGSVSTLKIQRTERGDSAVYLCASSLSGGGLLYNEQFFGPGTRLTVL.

This clonotype was observed at least ten times. In nucleotides, the CDR3 is TGTGCCAGCAGCTTCGACGGTACCTATGGCTACACCTTC. Amino acids: CASSFDGTYGYTF. This chain links TRBV7-8 with TRBJ1-2; no definite D call. Between the trimmed V and J ends, which lost 3 bases and 4 bases, there was a span of 9 bases. Germline CDR1 reads SGHVS; CDR2 reads FQNEAQ. The CDR3 has 13 residues.

This clonotype was found many times. The chain couples TRBV6-5 to TRBJ1-2; TRBD1 aligns across 8 bases. The germline V gene encodes CDR1 MNHEY and CDR2 SVGAGI. V lost 2 bases and J lost 4; bases outside the gene matches: 6. This CDR3 has 15 amino acids. The CDR3 loop reads CASSYRDRGPYGYTF. The DNA for the CDR3 is TGTGCCAGCAGTTACCGAGACAGGGGACCCTATGGCTACACCTTC.

This clonotype was observed a few times. The rearrangement uses TRBV6-2 or TRBV6-3 and TRBJ2-5; TRBD2 agrees at 7 bases. The V gene end was trimmed by 5 bases and the J gene end by 5 bases; junction bases not matched to a gene: 11. The CDR3 consists of 15 residues. Germline V gives CDR1 MNHEY, CDR2 SVGEGT. The CDR3 is CASSNSATRGETQYF. DNA for the CDR3: TGTGCCAGCAGTAATTCGGCAACGCGGGGGGAGACCCAGTACTTC.

This clonotype was recorded many times. The rearrangement uses TRBV7-9 and TRBJ2-3; D might be TRBD1 (5 bases). The CDR3 is made up of 14 amino acids. V dropped 1 base and J dropped 5 bases, with 10 bases sitting between them. Per the germline V gene, CDR1 is SEHNR and CDR2 is FQNEAQ (reference sequence). The CDR3 nucleotides are TGTGCCAGCAGCTTAGGGGCAGGGCAAGATACGCAGTATTTT. This translates into CASSLGAGQDTQYF.

The chain is built from TRBV12-3 or TRBV12-4 and TRBJ2-7; 10 bases map to TRBD2. The junction had 11 bases not matched to a gene; V was cut back by 6 bases and J by 9 bases. This CDR3 spans 14 amino acids. CDR3 DNA: TGTGCCAGCAGCGTAGCTACTAGCGGGACGCTGCAGTACTTC. It is translated as CASSVATSGTLQYF.

This clonotype was found once. V gene TRBV2 combines with J gene TRBJ2-5; 9 bases align to TRBD1. Trimming cost V 7 bases and J 1 base; bases outside gene matches: 4. CDR3 length equals 14 residues. In germline, CDR1 is SNHLY, CDR2 FYNNEI. For the CDR3, the DNA is TGTGCCAGCACAGGGACAGGGTCCCAAGAGACCCAGTACTTC. Amino acid sequence: CASTGTGSQETQYF.

The rearrangement uses TRBV9 and TRBJ2-7, with D perhaps being TRBD1 or TRBD2 (8 bases each). The CDR3 covers 16 residues. Between the trimmed V and J ends, which lost 0 bases and 1 base, there was a span of 14 bases. Germline V gives CDR1 SGDLS, CDR2 YYNGEE. CDR3 in amino acids: CASSVGAGDRSYEQYF. In DNA form, the CDR3 reads TGTGCCAGCAGCGTAGGAGCGGGGGACAGGTCCTACGAGCAGTACTTC.

This chain connects TRBV27 to TRBJ1-4; weak D call: TRBD1 (6 bases). This CDR3 spans 16 amino acids. Between the trimmed V and J ends, which lost 5 bases and 0 bases, there was a span of 13 bases. CDR1 MNHEY and CDR2 SMNVEV come from the germline V gene (reference sequence). For the CDR3, the DNA is TGTGCCAGCAGTCCACAGGGTTACGCAACTAATGAAAAACTGTTTTTT. Amino acids: CASSPQGYATNEKLFF.

This clonotype was seen at least ten times. The chain is built from TRBV11-2 and TRBJ2-7, with a tentative D call TRBD2 (5 bases). V lost 3 bases, J lost 5 bases, and 11 bases lay in between. The germline CDR1 and CDR2 sequences are SGHAT and FQNNGV. The CDR3 runs 13 residues. The CDR3 nucleotides are TGTGCCAGCAGCTTTGTTGAGGGTAACGAGCAGTACTTC. Its protein product is CASSFVEGNEQYF. The variable domain in full, completed from reference TRBV11-2 and TRBJ2-7, reads EAGVAQSPRYKIIEKRQSVAFWCNPISGHATLYWYQQILGQGPKLLIQFQNNGVVDDSQLPKDRFSAERLKGVDSTLKIQPAKLEDSAVYLCASSFVEGNEQYFGPGTRLTVT.

This clonotype was recorded at least ten times. This chain joins TRBV12-3 or TRBV12-4 and TRBJ2-1; 9 bases are shared with TRBD2. The CDR3 contains 17 residues. With 4 bases clipped from V and 4 bases from J, the junction kept 11 bases outside the gene matches. CDR3 in amino acids: CASSWGLAGVWYNEQFF. The CDR3 DNA is TGTGCCAGCAGTTGGGGACTAGCCGGGGTGTGGTACAATGAGCAGTTCTTC.

This clonotype was seen many times. This sequence joins TRBV5-4 and TRBJ1-1; D may be TRBD1 (6 bases). CDR1 is SGHNT, CDR2 YYREEE, per germline (reference sequence). V was cut by 5 bases and J by 7 bases, with 18 bases left in between. The CDR3 loop spans 14 amino acids. The CDR3 loop reads CASRGGTISLEAFF. The CDR3 DNA reads TGTGCCAGCAGGGGGGGGACAATCTCTCTTGAAGCTTTCTTT.

The chain uses TRBV15 and TRBJ1-5, with 8 bases that match TRBD1. Germline-derived CDR1 and CDR2 are LNHNV and YYDKDF (reference sequence). Trimming at V came to 3 bases and at J to 2 bases, leaving 6 bases not matched to a gene. The length of the CDR3 is 16 residues. CDR3 DNA sequence: TGTGCCACCAGCAGTGGACAGGGAGTAGGCAATCAGCCCCAGCATTTT. Encoded protein: CATSSGQGVGNQPQHF.

Remarks on this clonotype: Possible read error: a much larger clone is one base away. The J gene is TRBJ2-4, the V gene TRBV20-1; D uncertain. CDR3 size: 16 residues. Germline V gene lookup returns CDR1 DFQATT and CDR2 SNEGSKA (reference sequence). The CDR3 nucleotides are TGCAGTGCTAGGTTTAACGTCTTCATAGCCAAAAACATTCGGTACTTC. Its protein product is CSARFNVFIAKNIRYF.

The sample holds a few counts of this clonotype. The chain is built from TRBV20-1 and TRBJ2-7; D might be TRBD2 (5 bases). Per the germline V gene, CDR1 is DFQATT and CDR2 is SNEGSKA (reference sequence). CDR3 length: 11 residues. DNA for the CDR3: TGCAGCGGAGTCAAGGAGGTCGAGCAGTACTTC. It translates to CSGVKEVEQYF.

This clonotype was counted a few times. This chain links TRBV28 with TRBJ1-3; 8 bases map to TRBD1. CDR3 length: 16 residues. The J segment lost 0 bases and the V segment lost 5 bases, leaving 6 bases of the junction unmatched. Germline CDR1 MDHEN, CDR2 SYDVKM. CDR3 residues: CASSHGQGGSGNTIYF. CDR3 nucleotide sequence: TGTGCCAGCAGTCATGGACAGGGTGGCTCTGGAAACACCATATATTTT.

The V gene is TRBV18, the J gene TRBJ2-6; 8 bases agree with TRBD1. Germline loops: CDR1 KGHSH, CDR2 LQKENI. The CDR3 contains 17 residues. After removal of 5 bases from V and 4 bases from J, the junction contained 10 bases not matched to a gene. CDR3 residues: CASSRGTGDAGANVLTF. CDR3 nucleotide sequence: TGTGCCAGCTCAAGAGGGACAGGCGACGCCGGGGCCAACGTCCTGACTTTC.

There are many counts of this clonotype. The chain joins TRBV6-1 to TRBJ1-1; D uncertain. This CDR3 is 15 amino acids long. Trimming cost V 1 base and J 6 bases, with 15 bases left between them. The germline V gene has CDR1 MNHNS and CDR2 SASEGT. CDR3 DNA: TGTGCCAGCAGTGAAGGTATTAGGGATATCGCTGAAGCTTTCTTT. This encodes CASSEGIRDIAEAFF.

This clonotype was detected ten times or more. The chain employs TRBV28 and TRBJ1-6, with D tentatively TRBD1 (6 bases). Deletions cut 4 bases from V and 0 bases from J, with 13 bases between. The CDR3 spans 17 residues. CDR1 and CDR2 (germline): MDHEN, SYDVKM. As DNA, the CDR3 is TGTGCCAGCAGTTCAGGGGCTCCGAGCTCCTATAATTCACCCCTCCACTTT. This translates into CASSSGAPSSYNSPLHF.

This clonotype was recorded at least ten times. The chain employs TRBV11-2 and TRBJ1-6; 10 bases are a match to TRBD1. The CDR3 has 17 amino acids. The J segment lost 7 bases and the V segment lost 5 bases, leaving 11 bases of the junction unmatched. Looked up from germline, CDR1 is SGHAT and CDR2 is FQNNGV. Written as DNA, the CDR3 is TGTGCCAGCAGCGATTATCCGGGACAGGGGCGCAATTCACCCCTCCACTTT. Amino acid sequence: CASSDYPGQGRNSPLHF.

Of note for this clonotype: One junction end does not reproduce the germline sequence, and a read error may be involved. The chain uses TRBV18 and TRBJ1-1; 7 bases line up with TRBD1. The CDR3 consists of 15 residues. The germline gives CDR1 KGHSH, CDR2 LQKENI. CDR3 region: CASSRAGTESTEASF. CDR3 nucleotides: TGTGCCAGCTCACGAGCCGGGACAGAGAGCACTGAAGCTTCCTTT.

This clonotype was recorded many times. This CDR3 reads CASSPKDRLTDTQYF. CDR3 in DNA: TGTGCCAGCAGCCCAAAGGACAGACTCACAGATACGCAGTATTTT. V gene TRBV28 combines with J gene TRBJ2-3; D is perhaps TRBD1 (6 bases). Germline CDR1 is MDHEN and CDR2 is SYDVKM. The CDR3 totals 15 residues. The V gene lost 6 bases and the J gene lost 2 bases, with 15 bases spanning the gap.

This clonotype has a count of ten or more. For the CDR3, the DNA is TGTGCCAGCAGGACAGGGAATGGCCACGAGCAGTACTTC. Protein product: CASRTGNGHEQYF. The chain employs TRBV6-1 and TRBJ2-7, with 7 positions matching TRBD1. The CDR3 consists of 13 residues. The junction had 7 bases not matched to a gene; V was cut back by 6 bases and J by 5 bases. Germline V CDR1 and CDR2: MNHNS, SASEGT.

In this sample, this clonotype turned up many times. The chain couples TRBV30 to TRBJ1-1; a weak D match, TRBD1 (5 bases). The CDR3 runs to 15 residues. Trimming cost V 0 bases and J 4 bases, with 15 bases left between them. The germline gives CDR1 GTSNPN, CDR2 SVGIG (reference sequence). The CDR3 is CAWSVDSTMGTEAFF. In DNA, the CDR3 is TGTGCCTGGAGTGTAGACAGCACTATGGGCACTGAAGCTTTCTTT.

This clonotype occurred many times. This sequence joins TRBV7-2 and TRBJ2-1, with 9 bases aligning to TRBD2. Unmatched junction bases numbered 4, after V lost 2 bases and J lost 8 bases. CDR3 size: 14 residues. Germline CDR1 reads SGHTA; CDR2 reads FQGNSA. CDR3 bases: TGTGCCAGCAGCTTACAGCGGGAGGCCCATGAGCAGTTCTTC. Translated: CASSLQREAHEQFF.

This clonotype was seen repeatedly, ten times or more. The V call is TRBV30, the J call TRBJ2-1; TRBD2 agrees at 8 bases. With V trimmed by 4 bases and J by 3 bases, 11 bases remained unmatched. There are 16 residues in the CDR3. The germline V gene encodes CDR1 GTSNPN and CDR2 SVGIG (reference sequence). The CDR3 coding sequence is TGTGCCTGGACCCACCGGGGGCGGGAGGTCTACAATGAGCAGTTCTTC. The encoded protein is CAWTHRGREVYNEQFF.